This passage covers 19 T cell receptor beta chains from one sample sequenced in a study of OX40 agonist ivuxolimab in advanced cancers. Sequencing used immunoSEQ multiplex PCR; TCRdb keeps in-frame clones, though not all of them. This table has about 75,000 clones, around 86% appearing once. Sequenced here: CD4+ or CD8+ T cells sorted from blood, sampled in a trial of the OX40 agonist ivuxolimab. The receptors shown here come from an adult with an advanced solid tumor such as melanoma, head and neck, liver or kidney cancer.

V gene TRBV2 combines with J gene TRBJ2-2; 9 bases agree with TRBD1. Germline loops: CDR1 SNHLY, CDR2 FYNNEI. The ends lost 6 bases at V and 7 bases at J; junction bases unmatched: 6. The CDR3 length is 14 residues. In DNA, the CDR3 is TGTGCCAGCAGGGCACAGGGGGCGATCGGGGAGCTGTTTTTT. Translated: CASRAQGAIGELFF.

This chain uses TRBV9 with TRBJ1-3; D is unclear. The CDR3 runs to 16 residues. CDR1 and CDR2 from the germline V gene are SGDLS and YYNGEE. V lost 2 bases and J lost 0, with 12 bases in between. The CDR3, as DNA: TGTGCCAGCAGCGTTGTTGGCAGGAACTCTGGAAACACCATATATTTT. It codes for CASSVVGRNSGNTIYF.

This chain uses TRBV25-1 with TRBJ2-5, with TRBD2 identical over 7 bases. This CDR3 spans 15 amino acids. The V gene end was trimmed by 4 bases and the J gene end by 4 bases; junction bases not matched to a gene: 9. Germline CDR1 MGHDK, CDR2 SYGVNS. In DNA, the CDR3 is TGTGCCAGCAGTGGGCCAGCGGGAAGCGGAGAGACCCAGTACTTC. Encoded protein: CASSGPAGSGETQYF. Based on the CDR3 plus reference TRBV25-1 and TRBJ2-5, the full variable domain is EADIYQTPRYLVIGTGKKITLECSQTMGHDKMYWYQQDPGMELHLIHYSYGVNSTEKGDLSSESTVSRIRTEHFPLTLESARPSHTSQYLCASSGPAGSGETQYFGPGTRLLVL.

The rearrangement joins TRBV7-3 to TRBJ2-1; D is perhaps TRBD2 (5 bases). Looked up from germline, CDR1 is SGHTA and CDR2 is FQGTGA. V lost 4 bases, J lost 0 bases, and 19 bases lay in between. CDR3 size: 18 residues. DNA for the CDR3: TGTGCCAGCAGCTCAACGATGGGAGCGCCGAGCTCCTACAATGAGCAGTTCTTC. Amino acid sequence: CASSSTMGAPSSYNEQFF. Based on the CDR3 plus reference TRBV7-3 and TRBJ2-1, the full variable domain is GAGVSQTPSNKVTEKGKYVELRCDPISGHTALYWYRQSLGQGPEFLIYFQGTGAADDSGLPNDRFFAVRPEGSVSTLKIQRTERGDSAVYLCASSSTMGAPSSYNEQFFGPGTRLTVL.

The chain uses TRBV5-1 and TRBJ2-1; TRBD2 aligns across 10 bases. V gave up 3 bases and J gave up 0 bases; unmatched junction bases: 3. Germline CDR1 and CDR2: SGHRS and YFSETQ. This CDR3 contains 16 residues. CDR3 protein: CASSSGLAHSYNEQFF. CDR3 in DNA: TGCGCCAGCAGCTCGGGACTAGCGCACTCCTACAATGAGCAGTTCTTC.

This clone occurred once. The rearrangement joins TRBV19 to TRBJ1-2; tentative D call: TRBD1 (5 bases). V lost 6 bases, J lost 4 bases, and 12 bases lay in between. The germline V gene encodes CDR1 LNHDA and CDR2 SQIVND (reference sequence). CDR3 length: 13 amino acids. The CDR3 DNA reads as TGTGCCAGTAGAGCAGACAGAACCTATGGCTACACCTTC. Translating it yields CASRADRTYGYTF.

The chain employs TRBV5-6 and TRBJ2-1; no definite D call. V lost 0 bases and J 4 bases, leaving 8 bases between the germline ends. The CDR3 sequence is 14 residues long. Germline CDR1 SGHDT, CDR2 YYEEEE. The CDR3 nucleotides are TGTGCCAGCAGCTTGGGTAGGCAGTACAATGAGCAGTTCTTC. Its protein product is CASSLGRQYNEQFF.

The genes are TRBV7-3 and TRBJ2-3; 11 nucleotides line up with TRBD2. The ends lost 4 bases at V and 5 bases at J; junction bases unmatched: 5. The germline V gene has CDR1 SGHTA and CDR2 FQGTGA. The CDR3 is made up of 15 amino acids. Here the CDR3 reads CASSSTSGVRDTQYF. In DNA, the CDR3 is TGTGCCAGCAGCTCGACTAGCGGGGTACGAGATACGCAGTATTTT.

V usage is TRBV19 and J usage is TRBJ1-5; D is uncertain. The ends were cut back, 3 bases at V and 0 bases at J, with 9 bases in the middle. Looked up from germline, CDR1 is LNHDA and CDR2 is SQIVND (reference sequence). The length of the CDR3 is 15 residues. The CDR3 loop reads CASSIDQYSNQPQHF. The CDR3 DNA is TGTGCCAGTAGTATCGACCAATATAGCAATCAGCCCCAGCATTTT.

The chain links TRBV5-6 to TRBJ1-6, with D possibly matching TRBD1 (5 bases). The germline V and J ends were trimmed by 4 bases and 5 bases, with 10 bases remaining between them. The CDR3 runs to 14 residues. Germline loops: CDR1 SGHDT, CDR2 YYEEEE. This chain's CDR3 is CASSLGHDNSPLHF. CDR3 nucleotide sequence: TGTGCCAGCAGCCTTGGACACGATAATTCACCCCTCCACTTT. Looking up the rest from reference TRBV5-6 and TRBJ1-6 gives the full variable domain: DAGVTQSPTHLIKTRGQQVTLRCSPKSGHDTVSWYQQALGQGPQFIFQYYEEEERQRGNFPDRFSGHQFPNYSSELNVNALLLGDSALYLCASSLGHDNSPLHFGNGTRLTVT.

The chain is built from TRBV25-1 and TRBJ2-5; 8 bases line up with TRBD1. The V and J ends lost 4 bases and 1 base, in that order; junction bases with no gene match: 8. Germline CDR1 reads MGHDK; CDR2 reads SYGVNS. The CDR3 sequence is 16 residues long. The CDR3 DNA reads as TGTGCCAGCAGTGTCTCAGGGGGCGCCGGCCAAGAGACCCAGTACTTC. It yields the protein CASSVSGGAGQETQYF. Variable domain in full (rest from reference TRBV25-1 and TRBJ2-5): EADIYQTPRYLVIGTGKKITLECSQTMGHDKMYWYQQDPGMELHLIHYSYGVNSTEKGDLSSESTVSRIRTEHFPLTLESARPSHTSQYLCASSVSGGAGQETQYFGPGTRLLVL.

The V gene is TRBV6-6, the J gene TRBJ2-3; D ambiguous. CDR3 size: 14 residues. Germline CDR1 reads MNHNY; CDR2 reads SVGAGI (reference sequence). V gave up 8 bases and J gave up 6 bases, with 18 bases separating them. The CDR3 loop reads CASFLGPAGDTQYF. DNA for the CDR3: TGTGCCAGCTTTCTAGGGCCTGCCGGGGATACGCAGTATTTT.

CDR3 sequence: CASRGTRNTGELFF. The CDR3 DNA follows: TGTGCCAGCCGCGGGACGCGGAACACCGGGGAGCTGTTTTTT. V is TRBV6-6 and J is TRBJ2-2; D is possibly TRBD2 (6 bases). Germline loops: CDR1 MNHNY, CDR2 SVGAGI (reference sequence). The CDR3 runs 14 residues. The germline V and J ends were trimmed by 8 bases and 1 base, with 11 bases remaining between them.

The chain carries TRBV25-1 and TRBJ2-7; D ambiguous. The CDR3 consists of 11 residues. The V end lost 7 bases, the J end lost 1 base, and 5 bases lay between the germline ends. Germline V gene sequence: CDR1 MGHDK, CDR2 SYGVNS. The CDR3 protein is CASTRSYEQYF. The CDR3 region has the DNA TGTGCCAGCACCCGATCCTACGAGCAGTACTTC.

The chain has TRBV29-1 and TRBJ1-3; TRBD1 matches at 8 bases. The CDR3 sequence is 14 residues long. V trimming: 6 bases; J trimming: 0 bases; junction bases outside the gene matches: 4. Per the germline V gene, CDR1 is SQVTM and CDR2 is ANQGSEA. The CDR3 here is CSVLTGGSGNTIYF. The CDR3 coding sequence is TGCAGCGTACTTACAGGGGGCTCTGGAAACACCATATATTTT.

The rearrangement links TRBV19 to TRBJ1-2; weak D call: TRBD1 (5 bases). Between the trimmed V and J ends, which lost 7 bases and 4 bases, there was a span of 19 bases. The length of the CDR3 is 15 residues. Germline V gene lookup returns CDR1 LNHDA and CDR2 SQIVND (reference sequence). CDR3: CASTPIGADPYGYTF. The CDR3 nucleotides are TGTGCCAGTACCCCGATCGGGGCGGACCCCTATGGCTACACCTTC.

The chain uses TRBV29-1 and TRBJ1-4; TRBD1 might be the D (6 bases). The germline V gene has CDR1 SQVTM and CDR2 ANQGSEA. V was shortened by 5 bases and J by 3 bases, with 10 bases between the two germline ends. The CDR3 contains 13 residues. The CDR3 coding sequence is TGCAGCGTTTACAGGGCAGCTAATGAAAAACTGTTTTTT. Its protein product is CSVYRAANEKLFF.

This chain joins TRBV30 and TRBJ2-4, with 14 nucleotides matching TRBD2. The trim removed 1 base at V and 0 bases at J, leaving 14 bases unmatched. The CDR3 contains 21 residues. Germline loops: CDR1 GTSNPN, CDR2 SVGIG (reference sequence). In DNA, the CDR3 is TGTGCCTGGAGTGAAACACCCATGGGACTAGCGGGGGCACGAGCCAAAAACATTCAGTACTTC. This gives the protein CAWSETPMGLAGARAKNIQYF.

The J gene is TRBJ2-3, the V gene TRBV5-1; 7 nucleotides line up with TRBD2. Germline values: CDR1 SGHRS, CDR2 YFSETQ. The V and J ends lost 0 bases and 5 bases, in that order; junction bases with no gene match: 3. The CDR3 covers 14 residues. The CDR3 coding sequence is TGCGCCAGCAGCTTGGTACCGGGGGGAGATACGCAGTATTTT. Its translation is CASSLVPGGDTQYF. The full variable domain, in which reference TRBV5-1 and TRBJ2-3 provide the parts outside the CDR3, is KAGVTQTPRYLIKTRGQQVTLSCSPISGHRSVSWYQQTPGQGLQFLFEYFSETQRNKGNFPGRFSGRQFSNSRSEMNVSTLELGDSALYLCASSLVPGGDTQYFGPGTRLTVL.